Below, 32 T cell receptor beta chains from the same sample are listed, as sequenced in a study of T-cell reconstitution after alpha-beta-depleted transplantation in children. As it was prepared, the TCRbeta library received unique molecular identifiers. One entry per CDR3 protein results from TCRdb running MiXCR on the PCR reads. The table shows about 270,000 distinct CDR3 sequences, with about 10% occurring only once. The specimen comprised PBMCs from the stem cell graft donor, sampled from the stem cell graft. These receptors all come from a human donor who donated a stem cell graft to a child with SCID.

As for this clonotype: Since a much larger clone is just one base distant, this may be a read error. The chain carries TRBV4-2 and TRBJ2-7; possible D gene TRBD1, 6 bases. The CDR3 totals 16 residues. From germline, CDR1 is LGHNA and CDR2 YNFKEQ. This chain's CDR3 is CGSSQVMTGEPYEQYF. CDR3 nucleotide sequence: TGTGGCAGCAGCCAAGTCATGACAGGAGAACCCTACGAGCAGTACTTC.

V is TRBV20-1 and J is TRBJ2-1; 11 nucleotides line up with TRBD2. The V segment lost 2 bases and the J segment 7 bases; nucleotides outside the gene matches: 7. Germline loops: CDR1 DFQATT, CDR2 SNEGSKA (reference sequence). This CDR3 comprises 15 residues. CDR3 sequence: CSARLLAGGKNEQFF. CDR3 nucleotides: TGCAGTGCTAGACTCCTAGCGGGGGGTAAGAATGAGCAGTTCTTC.

This clonotype turned up a few times. The J gene is TRBJ1-6, the V gene TRBV5-6; D unclear. Germline V gene data show CDR1 as SGHDT and CDR2 as YYEEEE. The V end was cut by 2 bases, the J end by 10 bases, with 10 bases between. The CDR3 is made up of 13 amino acids. This CDR3 is CASSFPHGSPLHF. CDR3 DNA sequence: TGTGCCAGCAGCTTTCCTCATGGGTCACCCCTCCACTTT.

This clonotype turned up a few times. The rearrangement links TRBV20-1 to TRBJ1-4; D is undetermined. Trimming left V 5 bases short and J 8 bases short, with 12 bases between. This CDR3 is 12 amino acids long. Germline lookup yields CDR1 DFQATT and CDR2 SNEGSKA (reference sequence). The CDR3: CSAPGVREKLFF. The DNA for the CDR3 is TGCAGTGCTCCTGGGGTGAGAGAAAAACTGTTTTTT.

The chain recombines TRBV12-3 or TRBV12-4 with TRBJ2-1; D might be TRBD2 (6 bases). V gave up 5 bases and J gave up 8 bases, with 22 bases separating them. CDR3 length: 16 amino acids. CDR3 DNA: TGTGCCAGCAGTGTGAGCGCGGGACTCGCGGTGGATGAGCAGTTCTTC. Its protein is CASSVSAGLAVDEQFF.

This clonotype was counted many times. V gene TRBV14 combines with J gene TRBJ2-7; TRBD1 matches at 7 bases. Per germline, CDR1 SGHDN and CDR2 FVKESK. CDR3 length equals 15 residues. Trimming cost V 2 bases and J 4 bases; bases outside gene matches: 8. CDR3 amino acids: CASSQLTDRRYEQYF. In DNA, the CDR3 is TGTGCCAGCAGCCAATTAACGGACAGGCGTTACGAGCAGTACTTC.

For this clonotype: This may stem from a read error, because a much larger clone lies one nucleotide away. The chain joins TRBV6-1 to TRBJ2-1; no clear D. CDR3 length: 14 residues. Germline values: CDR1 MNHNS, CDR2 SASEGT. The CDR3 DNA sequence: TGTGCCAGCACACCCCTGGGTGGTAACAAGGAGCAGTTCTTC. Amino acids: CASTPLGGNKEQFF.

This clonotype was seen a few times. The chain couples TRBV27 to TRBJ2-5, with D possibly being TRBD1 (5 bases). Germline loops: CDR1 MNHEY, CDR2 SMNVEV (reference sequence). Trimming took off 5 bases at V and 2 bases at J, with 6 bases between the two ends. The CDR3 contains 12 residues. The CDR3 protein is CASSQGQETQYF. CDR3 DNA: TGTGCCAGCAGTCAGGGACAAGAGACCCAGTACTTC.

This clonotype occurred a few times. The rearrangement uses TRBV12-3 or TRBV12-4 and TRBJ2-7; 13 bases agree with TRBD2. V gave up 6 bases and J gave up 2 bases; unmatched junction bases: 10. The CDR3 spans 17 residues. The DNA of the CDR3 is TGTGCCAGCAGCAAGACTAGCGGGGGGCTAAACACCTACGAGCAGTACTTC. This codes for CASSKTSGGLNTYEQYF.

V is TRBV12-3 or TRBV12-4 and J is TRBJ1-4; D is unresolved. The CDR3 sequence is 13 residues long. V dropped 3 bases and J dropped 8 bases, with 10 bases sitting between them. The CDR3 nucleotides are TGTGCCAGCAGTTTGGGAGGGTTCGAAAAACTGTTTTTT. It translates to CASSLGGFEKLFF.

This clonotype occurred many times. This chain's CDR3 is CASSSYRGDSYEQYF. CDR3 DNA: TGTGCCAGCAGCTCCTATCGCGGGGATTCCTACGAGCAGTACTTC. The chain carries TRBV7-2 and TRBJ2-7; the D gene is possibly TRBD2 (6 bases). This CDR3 has 15 amino acids. Germline V CDR1 and CDR2: SGHTA, FQGNSA. V was pared by 4 bases and J by 1 base, with 14 bases between. Complete variable domain (other parts from reference TRBV7-2 and TRBJ2-7): GAGVSQSPSNKVTEKGKDVELRCDPISGHTALYWYRQSLGQGLEFLIYFQGNSAPDKSGLPSDRFSAERTGGSVSTLTIQRTQQEDSAVYLCASSSYRGDSYEQYFGPGTRLTVT.

V usage is TRBV6-5 and J usage is TRBJ2-7; possibly TRBD2 for D (7 bases). Trimming took off 2 bases at V and 5 bases at J, with 22 bases between the two ends. This CDR3 has 17 amino acids. CDR1 and CDR2 from the germline V gene are MNHEY and SVGAGI. CDR3 in DNA: TGTGCCAGCAGTTACCGAGGAGGGGGGGACGGATCGAACGAGCAGTACTTC. It is translated as CASSYRGGGDGSNEQYF.

This clonotype was seen a few times. Compared with germline, one end of the junction differs, possibly owing to a read error. V is TRBV7-7 and J is TRBJ2-3, with no clear D. The CDR3 covers 15 residues. The germline V gene has CDR1 SSHAT and CDR2 FNYEAQ (reference sequence). The CDR3 DNA reads TGTGCTAGCAGCTTACTTGGACCAGCTCCAGATACGCAGTATTTT. Amino acid sequence: CASSLLGPAPDTQYF.

This clonotype appeared a few times. This chain uses TRBV18 with TRBJ2-1, with D maybe TRBD1 (6 bases). Between the trimmed V and J ends, which lost 3 bases and 1 base, there was a span of 13 bases. The V gene's germline CDR1 is KGHSH and CDR2 LQKENI. CDR3 size: 16 residues. The CDR3 here is CASSPRDKLSYNEQFF. The CDR3, as DNA: TGTGCCAGCTCACCCCGGGACAAATTATCCTACAATGAGCAGTTCTTC.

This clonotype has more than one count but fewer than ten. This chain joins TRBV5-6 and TRBJ2-3; D is unresolved. CDR1 and CDR2 from the germline V gene are SGHDT and YYEEEE. CDR3 length: 11 amino acids. V was shortened by 4 bases and J by 9 bases, with 9 bases between the two germline ends. The CDR3 sequence is CASSTGRTQYF. CDR3 in DNA: TGTGCCAGCAGCACCGGAAGGACGCAGTATTTT.

V usage is TRBV18 and J usage is TRBJ1-1; no clear D. The CDR3 has 14 amino acids. Germline lookup yields CDR1 KGHSH and CDR2 LQKENI. Between the trimmed V and J ends, which lost 2 bases and 6 bases, there was a span of 13 bases. The CDR3 sequence is CASSPGGLKAEAFF. CDR3 DNA sequence: TGTGCCAGCTCACCAGGAGGGCTTAAGGCTGAAGCTTTCTTT.

This clonotype has only a few counts. This chain joins TRBV7-9 and TRBJ2-3; TRBD1 might be the D (6 bases). Germline assignment: CDR1 SEHNR and CDR2 FQNEAQ (reference sequence). CDR3 length: 12 amino acids. With 5 bases removed from V and 15 bases from J, the gap between germline ends came to 18 bases. CDR3 nucleotide sequence: TGTGCCAGCAGCGCCACAGGGTCCCGCCTTTATTTT. Protein sequence: CASSATGSRLYF. Variable domain in full (rest from reference TRBV7-9 and TRBJ2-3): DTGVSQNPRHKITKRGQNVTFRCDPISEHNRLYWYRQTLGQGPEFLTYFQNEAQLEKSRLLSDRFSAERPKGSFSTLEIQRTEQGDSAMYLCASSATGSRLYFGPGTRLTVL.

The CDR3 protein is CASTTDRLSSYEQYF. In DNA, the CDR3 is TGTGCCAGCACCACGGACCGCCTCAGCTCCTACGAGCAGTACTTC. The rearrangement uses TRBV28 and TRBJ2-7; D is unresolved. The germline V and J ends were trimmed by 7 bases and 0 bases, with 16 bases remaining between them. Germline CDR1 is MDHEN and CDR2 is SYDVKM. This CDR3 is built from 15 residues.

This clonotype turned up a few times. This sequence joins TRBV7-8 and TRBJ1-5; D may be TRBD1 (5 bases). This CDR3 is 15 amino acids long. CDR1 is SGHVS, CDR2 FQNEAQ, per germline. Trimming took 8 bases from V and 2 from J, leaving 16 bases between them. The CDR3 nucleotides read TGTGCCAGCGCCGGGCCGGGGACGGGCAATCAGCCCCAGCATTTT. It yields the protein CASAGPGTGNQPQHF.

The chain couples TRBV29-1 to TRBJ2-5; D is ambiguous. Trimming removed 4 bases at V and 5 bases at J, with 14 bases between. The CDR3 is 13 residues long. Per the germline V gene, CDR1 is SQVTM and CDR2 is ANQGSEA. The DNA for the CDR3 is TGCAGCGTTGTTGCTCAAGCCGGGGAGACCCAGTACTTC. This gives the protein CSVVAQAGETQYF.

This clonotype was found a few times. The chain recombines TRBV4-1 with TRBJ2-7; D unresolved. From germline, CDR1 is MGHRA and CDR2 YSYEKL. The CDR3 runs 14 residues. V shed 2 bases and J shed 3 bases, with 11 bases lying between them. The CDR3 sequence: CASSQRDGNYEQYF. CDR3 in DNA: TGCGCCAGCAGCCAACGCGACGGCAACTACGAGCAGTACTTC.

This clonotype was seen only a few times. J is TRBJ1-5 and V is TRBV5-6, with D possibly being TRBD1 (5 bases). CDR1 is SGHDT, CDR2 YYEEEE, per germline. The CDR3 runs to 14 residues. V was cut by 1 base and J by 7 bases, with 12 bases left in between. CDR3 nucleotide sequence: TGTGCCAGCAGCTTGTTGAGGGGAACCCAGCCCCAGCATTTT. This codes for CASSLLRGTQPQHF.

At least ten counts were recorded for this clonotype. The chain has TRBV12-3 or TRBV12-4 and TRBJ2-2; 8 bases are a match to TRBD1. The length of the CDR3 is 15 residues. Trimming removed 4 bases from V and 4 bases from J; junction bases left unmatched: 5. The CDR3 coding sequence is TGTGCCAGCAGTTCCAGGGGGCGGGTCACCGGGGAGCTGTTTTTT. Protein: CASSSRGRVTGELFF.

This clonotype was observed a handful of times. The V and J genes are TRBV7-2 and TRBJ2-4; D not resolved. The CDR3 is made up of 14 amino acids. Trimming left V 4 bases short and J 0 bases short, with 7 bases between. Germline values: CDR1 SGHTA, CDR2 FQGNSA. DNA of the CDR3: TGTGCCAGCAGCTATCCACTAGCCAAAAACATTCAGTACTTC. Protein product: CASSYPLAKNIQYF.

The chain carries TRBV6-1 and TRBJ2-1; a weak D match, TRBD2 (6 bases). The CDR3 consists of 14 residues. The germline V gene has CDR1 MNHNS and CDR2 SASEGT. V gave up 6 bases and J gave up 6 bases, with 15 bases separating them. CDR3 sequence: CASSPGGMVNEQFF. The DNA of the CDR3 is TGTGCCAGCAGCCCCGGCGGGATGGTCAATGAGCAGTTCTTC.

The chain's CDR3 is CASSIESATEAFF. The DNA of the CDR3 is TGTGCCAGCAGCATTGAGAGTGCCACTGAAGCTTTCTTT. This rearrangement joins TRBV7-9 to TRBJ1-1, with no clear D. The length of the CDR3 is 13 residues. V was pared by 5 bases and J by 4 bases, with 11 bases between. From germline, CDR1 is SEHNR and CDR2 FQNEAQ (reference sequence).

This clonotype was seen more than once but under ten times. This chain uses TRBV5-4 with TRBJ2-5, with 8 bases lining up with TRBD2. Germline values: CDR1 SGHNT, CDR2 YYREEE (reference sequence). The CDR3 spans 16 residues. The V segment lost 3 bases and the J segment 0 bases; nucleotides outside the gene matches: 7. The CDR3 DNA sequence: TGTGCCAGCAGCTCTAACCTAGCGGGCTACCAAGAGACCCAGTACTTC. This gives the protein CASSSNLAGYQETQYF.

The gene calls are TRBV12-3 or TRBV12-4 and TRBJ2-1; tentatively, D is TRBD1 (6 bases). This CDR3 is 12 amino acids long. Trimming took off 6 bases at V and 9 bases at J, with 12 bases between the two ends. CDR3 loop: CASRKTGLEQFF. The CDR3 nucleotides read TGTGCCAGCAGAAAAACAGGGCTTGAGCAGTTCTTC.

This clonotype was recorded a few times. The chain links TRBV29-1 to TRBJ2-2; no reliable D call. The CDR3 spans 13 residues. From germline, CDR1 is SQVTM and CDR2 ANQGSEA. V lost 6 bases and J lost 5, with 13 bases in between. Written as DNA, the CDR3 is TGCAGCGTCACCATGGCCCCGACCGGGGAGCTGTTTTTT. Protein product: CSVTMAPTGELFF.

This clonotype appeared a few times. The chain recombines TRBV18 with TRBJ1-3; a weak D match, TRBD1 (5 bases). This CDR3 comprises 15 residues. V was clipped by 4 bases and J by 2 bases, with 12 bases between them. From germline, CDR1 is KGHSH and CDR2 LQKENI. The CDR3 coding sequence is TGTGCCAGCTCACGCGTACAGGCTGCTGGAAACACCATATATTTT. As protein: CASSRVQAAGNTIYF.

J is TRBJ2-1 and V is TRBV6-1; tentatively, D is TRBD1 (6 bases). Deletions cut 3 bases from V and 9 bases from J, with 18 bases between. Per germline, CDR1 MNHNS and CDR2 SASEGT. The CDR3 loop spans 15 amino acids. The CDR3 reads CASSDGVSVGGEQFF. The CDR3 DNA reads as TGTGCCAGCAGTGACGGGGTATCGGTAGGGGGTGAGCAGTTCTTC.

The chain is built from TRBV7-2 and TRBJ2-7; 10 bases fit TRBD2. This CDR3 is built from 15 residues. In germline, CDR1 is SGHTA, CDR2 FQGNSA. V was pared by 5 bases and J by 0 bases, with 4 bases of the junction left unmatched. In nucleotides, the CDR3 is TGTGCCAGCAGCCCGGGACTAGCGTTCTCCTACGAGCAGTACTTC. Encoded protein: CASSPGLAFSYEQYF.